The T cell receptor (beta chain) described here comes from a study of a mutant IDH1 vaccine in newly diagnosed glioma. On the study more broadly: Vaccination of patients was performed eight times, in weeks 1, 3, 5, 7, 11, 15, 19 and 23. Initiation of the vaccine course occurred 4-6 weeks after radiotherapy alone, or alongside temozolomide cycles. Earlier care involved radiotherapy, temozolomide, or both, and the majority received both.

About this clone itself: Its target is unknown.

Study-wide points: It was over 85% of patients that developed vaccine-induced immune responses.

As to time point: week 5, during vaccination. Each dose of the vaccine consisted of 300 ug of mutant IDH1 20-mer peptide, with topical imiquimod. The data were produced by immunoSEQ multiplex PCR, yet TCRdb's version contains in-frame clones alone and is incomplete. The sample records 52,000 or so clones, 65% to 90% being singletons. Germline values: CDR1 SEHNR, CDR2 FQNEAQ (reference sequence). Trimming pared 3 bases from V and 0 bases from J, leaving 9 bases between. This CDR3 comprises 14 residues. The receptor's source is a woman aged 18 to 35 with glioma. Some clones in this sample may be carry-over from other donors' samples. This specimen consisted of PBMCs, obtained from a glioma patient whose treatment included an IDH1 peptide vaccine. V and J are TRBV7-9 and TRBJ2-7; the D is unclear. The CDR3 DNA reads TGTGCCAGCAGCTTTAGTCCAGGCTCCTACGAGCAGTACTTC. This translates into CASSFSPGSYEQYF.